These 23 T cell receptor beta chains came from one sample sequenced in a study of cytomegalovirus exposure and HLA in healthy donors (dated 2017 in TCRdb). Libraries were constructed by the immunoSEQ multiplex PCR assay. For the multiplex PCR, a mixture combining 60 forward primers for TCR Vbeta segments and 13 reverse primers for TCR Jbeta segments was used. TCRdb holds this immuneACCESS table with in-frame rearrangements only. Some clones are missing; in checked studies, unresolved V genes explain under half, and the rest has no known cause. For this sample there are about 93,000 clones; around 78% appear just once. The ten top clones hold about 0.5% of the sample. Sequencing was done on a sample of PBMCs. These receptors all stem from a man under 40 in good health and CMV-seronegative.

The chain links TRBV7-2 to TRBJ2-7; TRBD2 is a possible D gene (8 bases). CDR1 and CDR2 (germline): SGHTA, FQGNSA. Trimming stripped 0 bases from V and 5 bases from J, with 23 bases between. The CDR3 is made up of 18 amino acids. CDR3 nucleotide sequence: TGTGCCAGCAGCTTAGCCGGGGGTAGCGGGACAGCGGTGAACGAGCAGTACTTC. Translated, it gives CASSLAGGSGTAVNEQYF.

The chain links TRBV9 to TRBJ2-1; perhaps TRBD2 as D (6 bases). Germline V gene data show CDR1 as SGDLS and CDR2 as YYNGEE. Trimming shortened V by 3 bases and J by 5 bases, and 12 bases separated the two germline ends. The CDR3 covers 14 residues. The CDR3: CASSAPPGDNEQFF. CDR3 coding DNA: TGTGCCAGCAGCGCGCCCCCGGGAGACAATGAGCAGTTCTTC.

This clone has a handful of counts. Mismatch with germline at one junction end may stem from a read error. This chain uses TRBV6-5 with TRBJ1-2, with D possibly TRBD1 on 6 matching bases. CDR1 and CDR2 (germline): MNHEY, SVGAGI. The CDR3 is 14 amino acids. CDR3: CASSPNTGNSGYTF. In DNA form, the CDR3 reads TGTGCCAGCAGCCCGAATACAGGGAACTCTGGCTACACCTTC.

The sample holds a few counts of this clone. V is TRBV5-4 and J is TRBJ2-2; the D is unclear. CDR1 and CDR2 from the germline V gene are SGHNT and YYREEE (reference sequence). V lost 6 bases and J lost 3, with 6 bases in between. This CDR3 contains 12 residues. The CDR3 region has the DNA TGTGCCAGCACCATAGACACCGGGGAGCTGTTTTTT. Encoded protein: CASTIDTGELFF.

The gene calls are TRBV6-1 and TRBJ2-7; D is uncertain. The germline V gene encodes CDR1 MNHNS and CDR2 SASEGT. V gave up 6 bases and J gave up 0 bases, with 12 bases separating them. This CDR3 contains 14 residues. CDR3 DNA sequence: TGTGCCAGCAGCGCGACCGTAGCCTCCTACGAGCAGTACTTC. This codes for CASSATVASYEQYF.

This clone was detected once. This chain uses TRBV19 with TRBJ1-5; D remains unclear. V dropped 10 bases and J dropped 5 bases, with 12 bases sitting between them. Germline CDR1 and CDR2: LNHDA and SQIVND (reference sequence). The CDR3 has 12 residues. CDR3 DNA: TGTGCCACTACAGCCTGGGATCAGCCCCAGCATTTT. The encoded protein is CATTAWDQPQHF.

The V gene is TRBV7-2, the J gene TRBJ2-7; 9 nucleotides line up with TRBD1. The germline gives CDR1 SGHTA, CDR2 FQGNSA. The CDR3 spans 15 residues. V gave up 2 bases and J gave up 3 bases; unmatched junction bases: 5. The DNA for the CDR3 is TGTGCCAGCAGCTTATGGCCGGGACAGGGCTACGAGCAGTACTTC. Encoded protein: CASSLWPGQGYEQYF.

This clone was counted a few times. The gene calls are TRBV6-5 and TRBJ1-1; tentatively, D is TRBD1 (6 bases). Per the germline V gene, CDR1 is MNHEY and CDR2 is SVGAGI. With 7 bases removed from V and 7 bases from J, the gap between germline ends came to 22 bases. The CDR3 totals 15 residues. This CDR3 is CASTKGAGGASEAFF. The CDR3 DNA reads TGTGCCAGCACCAAAGGAGCGGGGGGCGCGAGTGAAGCTTTCTTT.

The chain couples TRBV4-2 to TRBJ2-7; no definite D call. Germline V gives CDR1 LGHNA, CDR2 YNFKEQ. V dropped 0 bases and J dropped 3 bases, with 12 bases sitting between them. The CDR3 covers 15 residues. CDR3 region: CASSQDLSPNYEQYF. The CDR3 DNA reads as TGTGCCAGCAGCCAAGATCTATCCCCGAACTACGAGCAGTACTTC.

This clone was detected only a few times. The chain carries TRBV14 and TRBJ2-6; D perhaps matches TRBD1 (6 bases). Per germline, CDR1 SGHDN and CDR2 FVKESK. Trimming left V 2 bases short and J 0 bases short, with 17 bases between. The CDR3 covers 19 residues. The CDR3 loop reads CASSQSRAGAYSGANVLTF. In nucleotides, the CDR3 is TGTGCCAGCAGCCAAAGTCGGGCAGGGGCGTACTCTGGGGCCAACGTCCTGACTTTC.

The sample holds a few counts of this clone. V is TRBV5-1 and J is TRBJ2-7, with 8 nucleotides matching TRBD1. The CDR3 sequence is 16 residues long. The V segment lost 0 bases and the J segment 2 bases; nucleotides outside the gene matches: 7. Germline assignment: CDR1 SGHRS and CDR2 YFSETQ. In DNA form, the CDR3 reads TGCGCCAGCAGCTTGGTGACAGGGGTTCGGACCTACGAGCAGTACTTC. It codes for CASSLVTGVRTYEQYF.

The CDR3 loop reads CASSVPSGGNTGELFF. The CDR3 DNA reads TGTGCCAGCAGCGTTCCTAGCGGGGGGAACACCGGGGAGCTGTTTTTT. V gene TRBV9 combines with J gene TRBJ2-2; TRBD2 matches at 10 bases. This CDR3 region has 16 residues. V was pared by 2 bases and J by 1 base, with 2 bases of the junction left unmatched. Germline CDR1 is SGDLS and CDR2 is YYNGEE. The full variable domain, rest sourced from reference TRBV9 and TRBJ2-2, is DSGVTQTPKHLITATGQRVTLRCSPRSGDLSVYWYQQSLDQGLQFLIQYYNGEERAKGNILERFSAQQFPDLHSELNLSSLELGDSALYFCASSVPSGGNTGELFFGEGSRLTVL.

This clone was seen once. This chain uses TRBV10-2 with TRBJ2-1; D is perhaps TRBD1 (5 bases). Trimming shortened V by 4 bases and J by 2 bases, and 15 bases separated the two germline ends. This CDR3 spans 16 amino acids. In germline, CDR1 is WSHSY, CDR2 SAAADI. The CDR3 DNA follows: TGCGCCAGCAGTGTACTTAACAGGTATACCTACAATGAGCAGTTCTTC. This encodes CASSVLNRYTYNEQFF.

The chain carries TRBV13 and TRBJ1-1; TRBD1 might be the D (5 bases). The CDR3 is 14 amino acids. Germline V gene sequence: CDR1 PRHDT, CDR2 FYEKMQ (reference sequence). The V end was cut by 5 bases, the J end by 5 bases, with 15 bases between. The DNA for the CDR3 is TGTGCCAGCAGCGTCAGGGATAGGAGAACTGAAGCTTTCTTT. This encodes CASSVRDRRTEAFF.

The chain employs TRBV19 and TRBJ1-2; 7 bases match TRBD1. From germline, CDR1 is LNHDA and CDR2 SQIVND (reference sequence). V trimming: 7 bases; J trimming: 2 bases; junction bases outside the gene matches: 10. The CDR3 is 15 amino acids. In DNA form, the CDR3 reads TGTGCCAGTATTAATCAGGGGGAATCGAACTATGGCTACACCTTC. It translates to CASINQGESNYGYTF.

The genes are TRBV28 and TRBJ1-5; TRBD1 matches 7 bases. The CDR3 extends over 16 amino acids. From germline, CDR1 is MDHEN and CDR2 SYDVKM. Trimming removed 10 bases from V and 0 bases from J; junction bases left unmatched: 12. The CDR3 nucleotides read TGTGCCACCAAGGGGACAGATCGTTATAGCAATCAGCCCCAGCATTTT. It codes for CATKGTDRYSNQPQHF.

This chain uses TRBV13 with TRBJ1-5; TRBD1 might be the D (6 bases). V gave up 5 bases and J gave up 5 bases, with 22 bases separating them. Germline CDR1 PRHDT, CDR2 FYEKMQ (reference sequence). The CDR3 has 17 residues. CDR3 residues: CASSRRTEQGNYQPQHF. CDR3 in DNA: TGTGCCAGCAGCCGTCGGACCGAACAGGGCAACTATCAGCCCCAGCATTTT.

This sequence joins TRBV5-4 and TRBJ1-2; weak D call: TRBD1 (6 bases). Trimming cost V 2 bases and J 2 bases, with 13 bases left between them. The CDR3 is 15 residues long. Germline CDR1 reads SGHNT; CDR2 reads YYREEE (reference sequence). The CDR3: CASSFYRVANYGYTF. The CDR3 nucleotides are TGTGCCAGCAGCTTCTACAGGGTAGCAAACTATGGCTACACCTTC. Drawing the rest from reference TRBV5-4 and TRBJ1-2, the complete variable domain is ETGVTQSPTHLIKTRGQQVTLRCSSQSGHNTVSWYQQALGQGPQFIFQYYREEENGRGNFPPRFSGLQFPNYSSELNVNALELDDSALYLCASSFYRVANYGYTFGSGTRLTVV.

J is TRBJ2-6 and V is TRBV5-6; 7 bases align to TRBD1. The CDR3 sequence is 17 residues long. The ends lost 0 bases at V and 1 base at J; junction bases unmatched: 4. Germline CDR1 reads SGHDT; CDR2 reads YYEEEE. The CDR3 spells CASSLGPQGSGANVLTF. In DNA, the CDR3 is TGTGCCAGCAGCTTGGGGCCACAGGGGTCTGGGGCCAACGTCCTGACTTTC.

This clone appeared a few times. CDR3 loop: CASHRGPNTEAFF. CDR3 DNA sequence: TGTGCCAGTCACAGGGGGCCGAACACTGAAGCTTTCTTT. The genes are TRBV19 and TRBJ1-1; the match to TRBD1 covers 9 bases. Germline V lookup: CDR1 LNHDA, CDR2 SQIVND (reference sequence). The CDR3 is 13 residues long. V trimming: 8 bases; J trimming: 1 base; junction bases outside the gene matches: 2. The complete variable domain, with remaining parts taken from reference TRBV19 and TRBJ1-1, reads DGGITQSPKYLFRKEGQNVTLSCEQNLNHDAMYWYRQDPGQGLRLIYYSQIVNDFQKGDIAEGYSVSREKKESFPLTVTSAQKNPTAFYLCASHRGPNTEAFFGQGTRLTVV.

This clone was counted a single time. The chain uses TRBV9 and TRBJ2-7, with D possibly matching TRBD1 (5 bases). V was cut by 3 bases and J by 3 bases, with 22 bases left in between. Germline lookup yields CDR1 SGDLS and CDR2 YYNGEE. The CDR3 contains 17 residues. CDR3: CASSARGGNTKCYEQYV. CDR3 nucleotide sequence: TGTGCCAGCAGCGCAAGGGGTGGGAACACGAAATGCTACGAGCAGTACGTC.

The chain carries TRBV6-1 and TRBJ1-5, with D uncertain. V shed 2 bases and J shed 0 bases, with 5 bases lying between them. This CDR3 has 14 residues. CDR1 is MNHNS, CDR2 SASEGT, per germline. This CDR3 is CASSERFSNQPQHF. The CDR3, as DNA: TGTGCCAGCAGTGAACGGTTTAGCAATCAGCCCCAGCATTTT.

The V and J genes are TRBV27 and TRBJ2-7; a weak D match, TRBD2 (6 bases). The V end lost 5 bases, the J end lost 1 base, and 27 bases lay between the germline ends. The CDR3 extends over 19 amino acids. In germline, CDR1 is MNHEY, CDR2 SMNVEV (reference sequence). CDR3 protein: CASSPTSEGSRDRSYEQYV. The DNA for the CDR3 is TGTGCCAGCAGTCCAACCTCGGAGGGCTCAAGAGATAGGTCCTACGAGCAGTACGTC.